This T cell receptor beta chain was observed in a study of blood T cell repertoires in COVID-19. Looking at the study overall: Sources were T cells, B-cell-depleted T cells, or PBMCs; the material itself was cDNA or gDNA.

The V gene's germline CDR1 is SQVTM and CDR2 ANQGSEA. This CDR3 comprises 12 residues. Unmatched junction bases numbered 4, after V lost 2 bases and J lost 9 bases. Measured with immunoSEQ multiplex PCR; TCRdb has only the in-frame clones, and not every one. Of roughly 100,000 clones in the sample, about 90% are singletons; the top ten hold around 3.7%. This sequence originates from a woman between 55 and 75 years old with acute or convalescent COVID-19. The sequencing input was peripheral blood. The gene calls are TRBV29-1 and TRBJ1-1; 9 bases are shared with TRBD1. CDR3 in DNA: TGCAGCGTTGAAAGTGGGACAGGGAAAGCTTTCTTT. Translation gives CSVESGTGKAFF.